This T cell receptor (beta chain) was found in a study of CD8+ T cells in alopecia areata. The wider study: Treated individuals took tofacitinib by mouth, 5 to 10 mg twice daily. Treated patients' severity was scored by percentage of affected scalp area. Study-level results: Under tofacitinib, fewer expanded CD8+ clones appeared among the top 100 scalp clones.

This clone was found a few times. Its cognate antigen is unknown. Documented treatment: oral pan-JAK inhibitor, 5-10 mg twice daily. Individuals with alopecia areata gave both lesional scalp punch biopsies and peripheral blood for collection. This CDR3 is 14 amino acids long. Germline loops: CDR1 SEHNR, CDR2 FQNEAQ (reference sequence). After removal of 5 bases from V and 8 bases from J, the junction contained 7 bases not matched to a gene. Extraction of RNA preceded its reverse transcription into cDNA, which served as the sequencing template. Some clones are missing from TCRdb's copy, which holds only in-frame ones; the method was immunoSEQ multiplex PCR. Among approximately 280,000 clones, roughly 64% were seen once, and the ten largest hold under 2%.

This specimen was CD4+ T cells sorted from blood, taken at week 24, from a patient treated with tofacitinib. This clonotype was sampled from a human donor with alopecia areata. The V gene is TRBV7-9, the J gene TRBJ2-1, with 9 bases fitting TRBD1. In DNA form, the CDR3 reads TGTGCCAGCAGCCCCGCGGACAGGGGATATGAGCAGTTCTTC. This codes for CASSPADRGYEQFF.